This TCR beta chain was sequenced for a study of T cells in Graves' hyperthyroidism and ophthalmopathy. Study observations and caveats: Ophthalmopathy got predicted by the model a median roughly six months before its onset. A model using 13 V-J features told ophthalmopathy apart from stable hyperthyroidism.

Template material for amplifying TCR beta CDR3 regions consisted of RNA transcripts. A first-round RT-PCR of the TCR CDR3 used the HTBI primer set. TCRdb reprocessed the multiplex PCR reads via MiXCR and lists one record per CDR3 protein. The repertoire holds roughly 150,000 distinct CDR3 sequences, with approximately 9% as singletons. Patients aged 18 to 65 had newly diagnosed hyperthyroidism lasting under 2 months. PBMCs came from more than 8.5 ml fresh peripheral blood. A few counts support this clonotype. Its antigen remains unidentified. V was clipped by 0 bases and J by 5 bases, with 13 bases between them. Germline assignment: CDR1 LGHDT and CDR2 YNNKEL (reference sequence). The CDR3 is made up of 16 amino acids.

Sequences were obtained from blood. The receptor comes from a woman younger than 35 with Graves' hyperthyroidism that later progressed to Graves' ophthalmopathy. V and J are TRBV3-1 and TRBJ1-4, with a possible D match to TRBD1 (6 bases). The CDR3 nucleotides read TGTGCCAGCAGCCAAGAGTCCGGGACACCCAATGAAAAACTGTTTTTT. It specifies CASSQESGTPNEKLFF.